This TCR beta chain was observed in a study of T-cell reconstitution after alpha-beta-depleted transplantation in children. Study results and caveats: Diversity of TCRbeta at day 60 was high in some patients, arising from surviving recipient T cells and thymic progenitors.

The table lists this clonotype with many counts. The antigen remains unidentified. As it was prepared, the TCRbeta library received unique molecular identifiers. Using its own MiXCR run on the PCR reads, TCRdb lists one record per CDR3 protein. The sample yields about 290,000 distinct CDR3 sequences, over 9% seen once. V dropped 0 bases and J dropped 4; count of bases not matched to a gene: 6. The CDR3 has 16 residues. The germline gives CDR1 LGHNA, CDR2 YSLEER. The genes are TRBV4-3 and TRBJ2-5; 9 nucleotides agree with TRBD2. Sequenced here: PBMCs, sampled before TCRalphabeta/CD19-depleted stem cell transplant. This receptor was identified in a boy under three years old with acute myeloid leukemia, due to receive a stem cell transplant. As DNA, the CDR3 is TGCGCCAGCAGCCAAGATCGAGCGGGAGGTCGAGAGACCCAGTACTTC. Translating it yields CASSQDRAGGRETQYF.